The present T cell receptor (beta chain) was sequenced within a study of vaccination effects on CD4 cells after COVID-19. When roughly eleven days of culture had elapsed, CD4+ T cells were isolated. Two-dose vaccination with either BNT162b2 or mRNA-1273 was given to the participants. Vaccinated recipients, who were negative for nucleocapsid antibodies, had no history of SARS-CoV-2 infection. Note on this clone: What it binds is unknown.

The method was immunoSEQ multiplex PCR; TCRdb's version includes in-frame clones alone and lacks a portion of them. Seen here are under 70,000 clones, around two thirds observed once, and the top ten hold around 2.4%. Study observations and caveats: The study dataset contains few convalescent patients and includes no early post-infection timepoints. By a late point after vaccination, infection- and vaccine-induced clones had shrunk markedly through clonal contraction.

Germline V gene sequence: CDR1 SGDLS, CDR2 YYNGEE. This CDR3 is 17 amino acids long. J lost 7 bases, V lost 3 bases, and 15 bases had no gene match. The chain couples TRBV9 to TRBJ2-1; the match to TRBD1 covers 8 bases. The sequence came from a human donor who received a COVID-19 vaccine. The sample was CD4+ T cells from PBMCs cultured without peptide, taken after COVID-19 vaccination. The DNA of the CDR3 is TGTGCCAGCAGCGCATATCGACAGGGGACAATTTTGAATGAGCAGTTCTTC. This encodes CASSAYRQGTILNEQFF.